This TCR beta chain was found in a study of control samples from healthy donors and cancer patients. Sequenced by immunoSEQ multiplex PCR; TCRdb stores in-frame clones only, minus some. The table has some 100,000 clones, 90% seen once; the top ten hold 4% to 4.5%. The CDR3 is 16 amino acids. V was pared by 5 bases and J by 0 bases, with 14 bases between. Germline lookup yields CDR1 LNHDA and CDR2 SQIVND (reference sequence). Sequenced input: blood. The TCR comes from a human donor in good health. The donor label of this sample is uncertain. The genes are TRBV19 and TRBJ1-3; D uncertain. The CDR3 region has the DNA TGTGCCAGTAGTCGACAAACAGCGTACTCTGGAAACACCATATATTTT. Residues: CASSRQTAYSGNTIYF.